One sample yielded the 2 T cell receptor beta chains listed below, sequenced in a study of blood T cell repertoires in COVID-19 (dated by TCRdb to 2018 to 2021). The library was generated by the immunoSEQ multiplex PCR assay. This is the immuneACCESS table as TCRdb keeps it, with only in-frame sequences that have V and J called. A part of the clones is gone; compared with another copy, unresolved V genes explain less than half, and the rest is unexplained. In this sample the table shows around 220,000 clones, roughly 90% of which occur a single time. Of the sample, about 6.3% falls within the top ten clones. The specimen sequenced was PBMCs or T cells enriched from blood (not recorded which). These receptors were obtained from a woman aged 25 to 45 with acute COVID-19.

On this clone: Other DNA sequences from this sample encode an identical CDR3 as well. The gene calls are TRBV19 and TRBJ2-3, with 12 bases fitting TRBD2. Germline V lookup: CDR1 LNHDA, CDR2 SQIVND (reference sequence). The CDR3 sequence is 15 residues long. J gave up 5 bases and V 5 bases, and 5 bases lay outside the gene matches. In DNA form, the CDR3 reads TGTGCCAGTAGTCCACTAGCGGGGGGAAAAGATACGCAGTATTTT. It codes for CASSPLAGGKDTQYF.

This chain's CDR3 is CASSDRQGTYGYTF. CDR3 nucleotide sequence: TGTGCCAGCAGTGACCGACAGGGTACCTATGGCTACACCTTC. The chain couples TRBV27 to TRBJ1-2; TRBD1 aligns across 7 bases. The trim removed 5 bases at V and 4 bases at J, leaving 7 bases unmatched. CDR3 length: 14 amino acids. CDR1 and CDR2 from the germline V gene are MNHEY and SMNVEV (reference sequence).